In its sample, the clone carrying this T cell receptor (beta chain) ranks as large. The target antigen is unknown. This sample was included in a study of metastatic and nonmetastatic thyroid tumors. In the study overall: From malignant and benign thyroid patients, repertoires in blood and in tumor or nodule tissue were compared.

General observations from the study: Significantly higher TCR beta diversity was reportedly seen in malignant thyroid tumors than benign nodules, in blood and tumor.

Per the original data handling: Differences in CDR3 between clinicopathological groups were drawn on to build a classifier intended to discriminate distant-metastatic papillary thyroid cancer patients. TCRdb redid the clone calls on the PCR reads using MiXCR. The V and J calls were determined by TCRdb, not by the authors. The table includes about 13,000 clones, around a quarter detected once. Trimming shortened V by 0 bases and J by 7 bases, and 15 bases separated the two germline ends. The germline V gene has CDR1 KGHSH and CDR2 LQKENI. The CDR3 consists of 15 residues. All patients reached thyroid surgery having received no treatment beforehand.

This chain connects TRBV18 to TRBJ1-1; D ambiguous. The sequence was obtained from a male donor with papillary thyroid cancer or a benign thyroid nodule (not recorded which). Some clones in this sample may be carry-over from other donors' samples. Sequences were obtained from blood. The CDR3 loop is CASSPPDALEGEAFF. The DNA for the CDR3 is TGTGCCAGCTCACCACCGGATGCGCTTGAGGGTGAAGCTTTCTTT.